This T cell receptor beta chain was captured by sequencing in a study of blood T cell repertoires in COVID-19. Study-wide background: Samples came from the United States, Italy and Spain, spanning acute and convalescent COVID-19.

Clones were read by immunoSEQ multiplex PCR, and TCRdb kept only the in-frame ones, dropping some. The repertoire holds under 350,000 clones, with approximately 83% as singletons. CDR3 length equals 13 residues. From germline, CDR1 is SGHVS and CDR2 FQNEAQ. V was trimmed by 4 bases and J by 1 base, leaving 8 bases between them. This clone was detected a few times. This TCR was recovered from a woman between 45 and 60 years old who had recovered from COVID-19. This chain uses TRBV7-8 with TRBJ2-7; the D gene is possibly TRBD2 (5 bases). Sequences were obtained from peripheral blood. The CDR3 DNA reads as TGTGCCAGCAGCTCTAGCCGATCCTACGAGCAGTACTTC. Translated, it gives CASSSSRSYEQYF.